The clone carrying this TCR beta chain was seen a handful of times. Its antigen is as yet unknown. Every isolated RNA sample was fully reverse transcribed, so sequencing captured expressed TCRB transcripts. Profiled with immunoSEQ multiplex PCR; TCRdb holds only in-frame clones, not every one. The sample lists about 250,000 clones; less than 15% were seen once. This specimen belongs to a study of beta chain features in type 1 diabetes. Study-level points and caveats: Shorter TCRB CDR3s, moderately but significantly so, marked every one of the four CD4+ subsets in Type 1 diabetes patients.

V dropped 3 bases and J dropped 6 bases, with 22 bases sitting between them. CDR1 is MNHEY and CDR2 is SMNVEV in the germline V gene (reference sequence). The CDR3 is made up of 17 amino acids. It was one heparinised blood draw, averaging about 120 mL, that each donor gave. This clonotype originated in a woman aged 40 to 50 in good health. The rearrangement uses TRBV27 and TRBJ2-3, with D perhaps matching TRBD1 (6 bases). The sequenced sample was naive CD4+ T cells from blood. CDR3: CASSLVPRGGVRDTQYF. In DNA form, the CDR3 reads TGTGCCAGCAGTTTGGTACCGAGAGGGGGAGTCCGGGATACGCAGTATTTT.